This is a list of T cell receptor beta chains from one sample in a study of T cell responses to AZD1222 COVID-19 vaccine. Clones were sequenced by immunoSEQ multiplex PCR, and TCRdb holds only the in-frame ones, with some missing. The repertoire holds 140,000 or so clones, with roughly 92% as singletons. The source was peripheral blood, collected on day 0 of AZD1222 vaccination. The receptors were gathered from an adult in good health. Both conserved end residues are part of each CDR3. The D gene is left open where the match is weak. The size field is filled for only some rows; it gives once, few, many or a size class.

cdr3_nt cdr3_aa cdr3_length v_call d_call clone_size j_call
TGTGCCACCAGTCAGGGGATACAAGAGACCCAGTACTTC CATSQGIQETQYF 13 TRBV24-1 - - TRBJ2-5
TGTGCCAGAAGTCGGACAGGGGGTTCACCCCTCCACTTT CARSRTGGSPLHF 13 TRBV5-3 TRBD1 once TRBJ1-6
TGTGCCAGCAGCCGAGGGGGGGCCATTTCTAGCACAGATACGCAGTATTTT CASSRGGAISSTDTQYF 17 TRBV7-3 - - TRBJ2-3
TGCGCCAGCAGCCAACCGACAGGGGTTATGAGCTATGGCTACACCTTC CASSQPTGVMSYGYTF 16 TRBV4-1 TRBD1 - TRBJ1-2
TGTGCCAGTAGTGTGGACAGGCCAATCAATCAGCCCCAGCATTTT CASSVDRPINQPQHF 15 TRBV19 TRBD1 - TRBJ1-5
TGTGCCAGCAGCGCCCTCTGGGCCCTACGTCTCTCCCCTAGCTATGGCTACACCTTC CASSALWALRLSPSYGYTF 19 TRBV5-5 - - TRBJ1-2
TGTGCCAGCAGCCCCTCCGGGACCCCCACGCGCGGCGAGCAGTACTTC CASSPSGTPTRGEQYF 16 TRBV28 - - TRBJ2-7
TGTGCCAGCAGTTCACGTATCTCTGGGGCCAACGTCCTGACTTTC CASSSRISGANVLTF 15 TRBV28 - - TRBJ2-6
TGTGCCAGCAGCGTAGGGTGGGAGCCAGGTCAGCCCCAGCATTTT CASSVGWEPGQPQHF 15 TRBV9 - - TRBJ1-5
TGTGCCAGCTCACCTGACAGGGGGGAAACAGATACGCAGTATTTT CASSPDRGETDTQYF 15 TRBV18 TRBD1 - TRBJ2-3
TGTGCCAGCAGTTTTCCGGGTTGGGGCTCCTATAATTCACCCCTCCACTTT CASSFPGWGSYNSPLHF 17 TRBV28 - - TRBJ1-6
TGTGCCTGGCGAAAGAGAGGGAACACTGAAGCTTTCTTT CAWRKRGNTEAFF 13 TRBV30 - - TRBJ1-1
TGTGCCAGCAGCCAAGATCTGGGCGTGCGGGGGGTGGTCTATGGCTACACCTTC CASSQDLGVRGVVYGYTF 18 TRBV4-2 - - TRBJ1-2
TGTGCCAGCAGATATCGGGGTGAAGGGGAGACCCAGTACTTC CASRYRGEGETQYF 14 TRBV5-6 - - TRBJ2-5
TGTGCCAGCAGCTTAGACAGGGGGTCCACTGAAGCTTTCTTT CASSLDRGSTEAFF 14 TRBV7-9 TRBD1 - TRBJ1-1
TGTGCCTGGAGAGACAGGGAATTTGGAACTGAAGCTTTCTTT CAWRDREFGTEAFF 14 TRBV30 TRBD1 - TRBJ1-1
TGTGCCAGCGCACAGATACCAGGAGGCTACACCTTC CASAQIPGGYTF 12 TRBV27 - - TRBJ1-2
TGTGCCAGCAGCGGCGAGTTAAGGGGGACTAGCGGGAGGGCCTACGAGCAGTACTTC CASSGELRGTSGRAYEQYF 19 TRBV3-1/TRBV3-2 TRBD2 - TRBJ2-7
TGTGCCAGCAGCTTAGTGGGCCTCCGGGACAGGGCGAACTATGGCTACACCTTC CASSLVGLRDRANYGYTF 18 TRBV11-2 TRBD1 - TRBJ1-2
TGTGCCCAGCGCCCAGGGAGCCTCCCCTTTTGCGAGCAGTACTTC CAQRPGSLPFCEQYF 15 TRBV5-6 - - TRBJ2-7
TGTGCCAGCAGTCCAACGGACAGGGGTCGCACTGAAGCTTTCTTT CASSPTDRGRTEAFF 15 TRBV28 TRBD1 - TRBJ1-1
TGTGCCAGCAGCTATGACACTGAAGCTTTCTTT CASSYDTEAFF 11 TRBV2 - - TRBJ1-1
TGTGGGGTGGGCCAGGGGAAGGTGGGGAACACCGGGGAGCTGTTTTTT CGVGQGKVGNTGELFF 16 TRBV27 - - TRBJ2-2
TGTGCCAGCAGCCAAGGGTACTATGGCTACACCTTC CASSQGYYGYTF 12 TRBV3-1/TRBV3-2 - - TRBJ1-2
TGTGCCAGCAGCTCGACTAGCGGGACCGCCTACGAGCAGTACTTC CASSSTSGTAYEQYF 15 TRBV7-6 TRBD2 - TRBJ2-7
TGTGCCAGTAGCCTGGGGTCCGGACTACCAGAAGGCGAGCAGTACTTC CASSLGSGLPEGEQYF 16 TRBV19 - once TRBJ2-7
TGTGCCAGCGGCATACAGGGGGCTAACTATGGCTACACCTTC CASGIQGANYGYTF 14 TRBV27 TRBD1 - TRBJ1-2
TGCGCCAGCGAATGGAGCGGGAGGGCCGGGGAGCAGTACTTC CASEWSGRAGEQYF 14 TRBV5-1 TRBD2 - TRBJ2-7
TGTGCCAGCAGTAGACAGGGAAGGGGATATAGCAATCAGCCCCAGCATTTT CASSRQGRGYSNQPQHF 17 TRBV28 TRBD1 - TRBJ1-5
TGTGCCAGCAGCCAAGGACTAGGGGTCCCCTACGAGCAGTACTTC CASSQGLGVPYEQYF 15 TRBV3-1/TRBV3-2 - - TRBJ2-7
TGTGCCTGGAGTACCGGGCTAATCTACAATGAGCAGTTCTTC CAWSTGLIYNEQFF 14 TRBV30 - - TRBJ2-1
TGTGCCAGCAGCTACATCACAGGGGATGGCTACACCTTC CASSYITGDGYTF 13 TRBV7-9 TRBD1 - TRBJ1-2
TGTGCCAGCAGCTTTCGGACGGACGGAAACACCATATATTTT CASSFRTDGNTIYF 14 TRBV7-2 - - TRBJ1-3
TGTGCCAGCTCCCCGCCGACAGGGGCGGCCTACGAGCAGTACTTC CASSPPTGAAYEQYF 15 TRBV18 TRBD1 - TRBJ2-7
TGTGCCAGCAGCGTTGAGCCACAGGAGACTGAAGCTTTCTTT CASSVEPQETEAFF 14 TRBV9 - - TRBJ1-1
TGTGCCAGCACCCCACGGTTTAACTATGGCTACACCTTC CASTPRFNYGYTF 13 TRBV6-5 - - TRBJ1-2
TGCGCCAGCAGCTTGGCGGGGATCAATTCACCCCTCCACTTT CASSLAGINSPLHF 14 TRBV5-1 - - TRBJ1-6
TGTGCCAGCAGTTATGTGTGGGATAGGGGCAATGAGCAGTTCTTC CASSYVWDRGNEQFF 15 TRBV6-5 - - TRBJ2-1
TGTGCCAGCAGTGAAGAGGCGGGAGGGGCAGATACGCAGTATTTT CASSEEAGGADTQYF 15 TRBV2 TRBD2 - TRBJ2-3
TGTGCCAGCAGCCGAGATGGAGGCGCCTACGAGCAGTACTTC CASSRDGGAYEQYF 14 TRBV6-5 - - TRBJ2-7
TGTGCCAGTAGTATAGCTCAACGATATACGCAGTATTTT CASSIAQRYTQYF 13 TRBV19 - - TRBJ2-3
TGTGCCAGCAGCGTAGGAGGCGGGTTAGCCTACGAGCAGTACTTC CASSVGGGLAYEQYF 15 TRBV9 - - TRBJ2-7